This T cell receptor (beta chain) is drawn from a study of blood T cell repertoires in COVID-19. Study-wide background: Specimens from acute and convalescent COVID-19 originated in the United States, Italy and Spain. Sample material is recorded as cDNA or gDNA derived from T cells, B-cell-depleted T cells, or PBMCs.

Unmatched junction bases numbered 6, after V lost 6 bases and J lost 7 bases. CDR3 length: 13 amino acids. CDR1 KGHDR and CDR2 SFDVKD come from the germline V gene. The authors' processing: Counts of nucleated cells, estimated from reference gene primer amplification, were obtained. Profiled with immunoSEQ multiplex PCR; TCRdb holds only in-frame clones, not every one. V and J calls and clone size are those listed in that table; D and trimming were worked out from the DNA. The sample lists 52,000 or so clones, 65% to 90% occurring once. The sample was peripheral blood. The chain couples TRBV24-1 to TRBJ1-2; 8 nucleotides line up with TRBD1. The sequence derives from a human donor in a cohort sampled during active COVID-19. The CDR3 spells CATSRQGAGGYTF. In nucleotides, the CDR3 is TGTGCCACCAGTCGTCAGGGGGCGGGTGGCTACACCTTC.